These 2 T cell receptor beta chains came from one sample sequenced in a study of shared clonotypes between healthy human individuals. Here immunoSEQ multiplex PCR was the method, and the copy in TCRdb shows in-frame clones only, minus some. This sample yields roughly 1,100,000 clones, of which about 75% are seen a single time; 1.4% belongs to the top ten. Sequenced input: memory CD4+ T cells sorted from blood. Described subset: CD45RA-negative fraction. The origin of the receptors is a man younger than 35 in good health.

The CDR3 DNA follows: TGTGCCAGCAGCTTAACTACAGGGGTCACTAATGAAAAACTGTTTTTT. Its translation: CASSLTTGVTNEKLFF. The rearrangement joins TRBV7-8 to TRBJ1-4, with TRBD1 matching over 7 bases. V dropped 2 bases and J dropped 2; count of bases not matched to a gene: 5. The CDR3 is made up of 16 amino acids. The germline V gene encodes CDR1 SGHVS and CDR2 FQNEAQ. The complete variable domain, with remaining parts taken from reference TRBV7-8 and TRBJ1-4, reads GAGVSQSPRYKVAKRGQDVALRCDPISGHVSLFWYQQALGQGPEFLTYFQNEAQLDKSGLPSDRFFAERPEGSVSTLKIQRTQQEDSAVYLCASSLTTGVTNEKLFFGSGTQLSVL.

The rearrangement uses TRBV7-2 and TRBJ2-4, with TRBD2 matching 7 bases. Germline values: CDR1 SGHTA, CDR2 FQGNSA. This CDR3 contains 15 residues. The V and J ends lost 5 bases and 5 bases, in that order; junction bases with no gene match: 9. CDR3 amino acids: CASSARTRGQNIQYF. The CDR3 DNA follows: TGTGCCAGCAGCGCCCGGACTAGGGGTCAAAACATTCAGTACTTC.